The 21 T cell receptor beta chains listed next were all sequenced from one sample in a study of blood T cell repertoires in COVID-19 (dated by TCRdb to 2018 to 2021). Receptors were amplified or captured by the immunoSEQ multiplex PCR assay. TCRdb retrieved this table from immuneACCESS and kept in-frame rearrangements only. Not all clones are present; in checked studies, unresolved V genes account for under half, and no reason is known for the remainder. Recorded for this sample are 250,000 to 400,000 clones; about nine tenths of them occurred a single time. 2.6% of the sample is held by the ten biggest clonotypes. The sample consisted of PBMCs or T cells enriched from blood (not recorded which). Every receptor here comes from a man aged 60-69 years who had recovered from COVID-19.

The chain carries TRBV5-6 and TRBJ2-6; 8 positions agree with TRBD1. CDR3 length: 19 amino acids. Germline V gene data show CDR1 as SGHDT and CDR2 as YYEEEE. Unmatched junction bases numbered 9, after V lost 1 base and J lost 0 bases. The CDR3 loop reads CASSLFRTGPGSGANVLTF. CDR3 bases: TGTGCCAGCAGCTTGTTTCGGACAGGGCCGGGCTCTGGGGCCAACGTCCTGACTTTC.

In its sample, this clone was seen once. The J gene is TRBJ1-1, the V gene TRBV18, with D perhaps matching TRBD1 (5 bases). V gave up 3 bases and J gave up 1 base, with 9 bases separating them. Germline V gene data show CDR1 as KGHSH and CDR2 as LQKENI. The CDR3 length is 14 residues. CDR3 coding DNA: TGTGCCAGCTCACCGGCGGGGCGGAACACTGAAGCTTTCTTT. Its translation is CASSPAGRNTEAFF. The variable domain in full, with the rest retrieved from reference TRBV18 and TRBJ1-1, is NAGVMQNPRHLVRRRGQEARLRCSPMKGHSHVYWYRQLPEEGLKFMVYLQKENIIDESGMPKERFSAEFPKEGPSILRIQQVVRGDSAAYFCASSPAGRNTEAFFGQGTRLTVV.

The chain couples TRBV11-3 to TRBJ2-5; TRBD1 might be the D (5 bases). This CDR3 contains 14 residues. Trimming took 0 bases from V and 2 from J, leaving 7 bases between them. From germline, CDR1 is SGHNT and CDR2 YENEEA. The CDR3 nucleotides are TGTGCCAGCAGCTTAGATCCAGGGCAAGAGACCCAGTACTTC. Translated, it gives CASSLDPGQETQYF.

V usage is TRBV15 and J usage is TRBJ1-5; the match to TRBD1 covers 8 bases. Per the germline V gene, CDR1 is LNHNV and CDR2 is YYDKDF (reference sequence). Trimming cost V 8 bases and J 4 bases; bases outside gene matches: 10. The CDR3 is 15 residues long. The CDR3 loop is CATHKGTGKNQPQHF. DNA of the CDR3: TGTGCCACCCACAAGGGGACAGGAAAGAATCAGCCCCAGCATTTT.

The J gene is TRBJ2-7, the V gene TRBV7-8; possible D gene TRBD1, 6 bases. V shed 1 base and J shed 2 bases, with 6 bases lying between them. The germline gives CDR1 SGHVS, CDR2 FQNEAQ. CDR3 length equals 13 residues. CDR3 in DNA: TGTGCCAGCAGCTTAGGGACAGCCTACGAGCAGTACTTC. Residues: CASSLGTAYEQYF.

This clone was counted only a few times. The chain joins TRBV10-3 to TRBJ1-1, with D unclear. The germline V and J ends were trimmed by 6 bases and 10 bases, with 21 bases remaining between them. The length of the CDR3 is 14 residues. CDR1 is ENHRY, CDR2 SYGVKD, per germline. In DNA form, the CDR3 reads TGTGCCATCAGGGACCCCACTTTTGGAGGCGCAGCTTTCTTT. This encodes CAIRDPTFGGAAFF.

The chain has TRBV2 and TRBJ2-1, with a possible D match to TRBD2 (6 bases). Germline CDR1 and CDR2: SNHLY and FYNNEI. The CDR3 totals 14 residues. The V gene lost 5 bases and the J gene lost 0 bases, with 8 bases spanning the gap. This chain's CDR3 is CASSRESSYNEQFF. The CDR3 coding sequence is TGTGCCAGCAGTCGGGAGAGCTCCTACAATGAGCAGTTCTTC.

In DNA form, the CDR3 reads TGCGCCAGCAGCCAAGAGAGGTCGGCCCCCCGAAACACCATATATTTT. Amino acid sequence: CASSQERSAPRNTIYF. This chain uses TRBV4-3 with TRBJ1-3; D unresolved. The V end was cut by 0 bases, the J end by 5 bases, with 14 bases between. The CDR3 runs to 16 residues. Germline lookup yields CDR1 LGHNA and CDR2 YSLEER.

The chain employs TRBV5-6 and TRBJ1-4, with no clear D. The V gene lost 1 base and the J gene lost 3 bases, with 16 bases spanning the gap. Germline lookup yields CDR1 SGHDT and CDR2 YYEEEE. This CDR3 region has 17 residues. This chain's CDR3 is CASSLTGLGPANEKLFF. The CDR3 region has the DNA TGTGCCAGCAGCTTGACGGGTTTAGGCCCAGCTAATGAAAAACTGTTTTTT.

CDR3 amino acids: CAISEPSFGGHGELFF. CDR3 nucleotides: TGTGCCATCAGTGAGCCGAGCTTCGGGGGTCACGGGGAGCTGTTTTTT. V gene TRBV10-3 combines with J gene TRBJ2-2, with D possibly matching TRBD2 (6 bases). Germline assignment: CDR1 ENHRY and CDR2 SYGVKD. V was cut by 2 bases and J by 7 bases, with 17 bases left in between. The CDR3 spans 16 residues.

CDR3 amino acids: CATARKVGDSPLHF. The DNA for the CDR3 is TGTGCCACCGCTAGAAAGGTTGGTGATTCACCCCTCCACTTT. The chain couples TRBV10-3 to TRBJ1-6, with D unresolved. Looked up from germline, CDR1 is ENHRY and CDR2 is SYGVKD. The germline V and J ends were trimmed by 10 bases and 8 bases, with 18 bases remaining between them. This CDR3 contains 14 residues.

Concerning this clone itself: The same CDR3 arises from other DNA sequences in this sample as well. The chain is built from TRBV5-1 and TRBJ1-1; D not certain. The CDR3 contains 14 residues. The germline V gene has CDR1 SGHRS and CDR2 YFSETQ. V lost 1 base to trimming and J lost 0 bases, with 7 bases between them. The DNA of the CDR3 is TGCGCCAGCAGCTTGTCTGGCATGAACACTGAAGCTTTCTTT. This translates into CASSLSGMNTEAFF.

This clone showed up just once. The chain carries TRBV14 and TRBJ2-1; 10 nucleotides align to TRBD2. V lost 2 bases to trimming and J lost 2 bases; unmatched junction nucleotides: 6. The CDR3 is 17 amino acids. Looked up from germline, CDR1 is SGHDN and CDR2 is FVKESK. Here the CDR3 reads CASSQRTSGYTYNEQFF. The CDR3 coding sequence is TGTGCCAGCAGCCAAAGGACTAGCGGCTATACCTACAATGAGCAGTTCTTC.

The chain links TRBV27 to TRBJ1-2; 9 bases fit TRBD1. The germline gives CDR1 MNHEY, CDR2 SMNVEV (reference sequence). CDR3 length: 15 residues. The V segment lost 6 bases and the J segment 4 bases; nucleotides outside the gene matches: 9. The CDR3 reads CASSFGGQGAYGYTF. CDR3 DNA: TGTGCCAGCAGCTTTGGGGGACAGGGCGCCTATGGCTACACCTTC.

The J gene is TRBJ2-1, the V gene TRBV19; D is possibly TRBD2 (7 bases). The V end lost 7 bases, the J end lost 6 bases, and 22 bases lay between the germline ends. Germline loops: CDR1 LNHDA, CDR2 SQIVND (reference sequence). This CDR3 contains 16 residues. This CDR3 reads CASTMKGGGPGNEQFF. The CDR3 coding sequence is TGTGCCAGTACCATGAAGGGGGGAGGGCCGGGCAATGAGCAGTTCTTC.

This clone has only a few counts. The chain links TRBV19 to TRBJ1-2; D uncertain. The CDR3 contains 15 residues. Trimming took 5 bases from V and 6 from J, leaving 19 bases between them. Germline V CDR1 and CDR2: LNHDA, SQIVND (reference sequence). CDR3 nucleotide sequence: TGTGCCAGTAGTCCTAGGGATTGGGAGGCTCATGGCTACACCTTC. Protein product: CASSPRDWEAHGYTF.

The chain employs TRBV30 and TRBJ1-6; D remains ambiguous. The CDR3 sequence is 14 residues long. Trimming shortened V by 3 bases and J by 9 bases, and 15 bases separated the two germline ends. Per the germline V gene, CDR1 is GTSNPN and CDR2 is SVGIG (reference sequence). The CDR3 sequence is CAWSPRRGISPLHF. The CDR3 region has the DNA TGTGCCTGGAGCCCGCGTCGGGGTATTTCACCCCTCCACTTT.

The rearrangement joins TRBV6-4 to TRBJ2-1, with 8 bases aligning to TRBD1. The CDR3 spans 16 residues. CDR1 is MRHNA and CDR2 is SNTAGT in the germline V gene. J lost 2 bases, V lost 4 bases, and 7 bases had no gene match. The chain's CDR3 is CASSAQGVGTYNEQFF. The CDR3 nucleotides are TGTGCCAGCAGTGCACAGGGGGTCGGCACCTACAATGAGCAGTTCTTC.

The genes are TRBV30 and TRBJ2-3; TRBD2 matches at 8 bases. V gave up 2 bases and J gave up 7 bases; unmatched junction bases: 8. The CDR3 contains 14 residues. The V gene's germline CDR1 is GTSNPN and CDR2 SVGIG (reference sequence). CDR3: CAWSSGGFGNTQYF. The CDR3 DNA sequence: TGTGCCTGGAGTTCGGGGGGGTTCGGAAATACGCAGTATTTT.

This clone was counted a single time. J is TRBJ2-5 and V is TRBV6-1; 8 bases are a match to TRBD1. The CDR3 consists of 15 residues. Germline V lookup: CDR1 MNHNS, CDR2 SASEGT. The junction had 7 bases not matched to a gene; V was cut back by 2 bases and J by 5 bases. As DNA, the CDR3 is TGTGCCAGCAGTGAACTTTCAGGGGGCGGGGAGACCCAGTACTTC. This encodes CASSELSGGGETQYF.

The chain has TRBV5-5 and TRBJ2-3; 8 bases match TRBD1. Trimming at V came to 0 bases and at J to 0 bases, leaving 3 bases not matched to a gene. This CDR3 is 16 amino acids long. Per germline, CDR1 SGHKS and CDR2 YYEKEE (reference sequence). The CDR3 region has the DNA TGTGCCAGCAGCTTGGGGGCAGGGGGCAGCACAGATACGCAGTATTTT. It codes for CASSLGAGGSTDTQYF. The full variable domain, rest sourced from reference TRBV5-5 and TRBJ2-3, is DAGVTQSPTHLIKTRGQQVTLRCSPISGHKSVSWYQQVLGQGPQFIFQYYEKEERGRGNFPDRFSARQFPNYSSELNVNALLLGDSALYLCASSLGAGGSTDTQYFGPGTRLTVL.